One T cell receptor (beta chain) is described in this entry. Produced via immunoSEQ multiplex PCR; TCRdb's table is partial and in-frame only. This sample yields 120,000 to 150,000 clones, of which 70% to 90% are seen a single time; roughly a quarter belongs to the top ten. Time point: baseline pretreatment blood. Indicated treatment: 15 Gy SBRT to primary tumor, nephrectomy 4 weeks later. Blood was sampled at baseline, 2 weeks and 4 weeks after SBRT. CDR3 length equals 14 residues. The ends were cut back, 1 base at V and 6 bases at J, with 10 bases in the middle. Germline CDR1 is LNHNV and CDR2 is YYDKDF (reference sequence). The data were taken from a study of radiation and T cells in renal cell carcinoma.

The origin of this receptor is a woman between 50 and 59 years old with renal cell carcinoma. The material was blood, obtained from a patient whose treatment included radiotherapy and nephrectomy. The chain is built from TRBV15 and TRBJ2-1; D is ambiguous. DNA of the CDR3: TGTGCCACCAGCAGAGCTAAGATAGGCAATGAGCAGTTCTTC. Protein product: CATSRAKIGNEQFF.